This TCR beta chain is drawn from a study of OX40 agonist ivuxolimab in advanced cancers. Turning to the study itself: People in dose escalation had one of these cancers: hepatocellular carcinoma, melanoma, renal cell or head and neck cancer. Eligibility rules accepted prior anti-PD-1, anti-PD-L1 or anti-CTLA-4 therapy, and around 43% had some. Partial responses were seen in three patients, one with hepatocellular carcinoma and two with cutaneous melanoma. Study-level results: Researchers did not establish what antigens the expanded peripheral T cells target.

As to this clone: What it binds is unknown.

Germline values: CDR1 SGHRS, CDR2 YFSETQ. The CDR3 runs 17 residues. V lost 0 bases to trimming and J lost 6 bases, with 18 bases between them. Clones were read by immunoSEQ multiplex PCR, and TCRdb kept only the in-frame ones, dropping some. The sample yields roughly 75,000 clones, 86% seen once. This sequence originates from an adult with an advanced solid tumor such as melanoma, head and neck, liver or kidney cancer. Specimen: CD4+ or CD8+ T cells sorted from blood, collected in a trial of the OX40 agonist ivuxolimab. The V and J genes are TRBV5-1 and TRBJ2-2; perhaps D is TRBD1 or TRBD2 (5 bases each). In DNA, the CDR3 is TGCGCCAGCAGCTTGGGCCTCGGGACGAGTGGATCCGGGGAGCTGTTTTTT. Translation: CASSLGLGTSGSGELFF.